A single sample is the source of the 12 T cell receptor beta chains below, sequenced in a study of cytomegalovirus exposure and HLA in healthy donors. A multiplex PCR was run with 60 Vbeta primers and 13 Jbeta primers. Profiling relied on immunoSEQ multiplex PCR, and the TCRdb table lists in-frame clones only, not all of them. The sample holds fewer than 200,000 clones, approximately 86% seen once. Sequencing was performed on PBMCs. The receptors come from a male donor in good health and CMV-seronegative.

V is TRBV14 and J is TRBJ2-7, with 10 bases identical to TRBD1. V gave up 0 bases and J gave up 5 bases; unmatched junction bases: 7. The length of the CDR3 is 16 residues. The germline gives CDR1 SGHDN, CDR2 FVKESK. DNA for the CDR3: TGTGCCAGCAGCCAAGATAGGCGACAGGGGGCTCACGAGCAGTACTTC. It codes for CASSQDRRQGAHEQYF. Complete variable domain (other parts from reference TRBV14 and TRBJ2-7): EAGVTQFPSHSVIEKGQTVTLRCDPISGHDNLYWYRRVMGKEIKFLLHFVKESKQDESGMPNNRFLAERTGGTYSTLKVQPAELEDSGVYFCASSQDRRQGAHEQYFGPGTRLTVT.

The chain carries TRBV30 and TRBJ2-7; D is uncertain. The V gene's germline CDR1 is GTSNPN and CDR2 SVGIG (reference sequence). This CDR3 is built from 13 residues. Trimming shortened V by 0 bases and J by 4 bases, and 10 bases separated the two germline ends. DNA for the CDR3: TGTGCCTGGAGTGTCGGAGTCGAGTACGAGCAGTACTTC. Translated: CAWSVGVEYEQYF.

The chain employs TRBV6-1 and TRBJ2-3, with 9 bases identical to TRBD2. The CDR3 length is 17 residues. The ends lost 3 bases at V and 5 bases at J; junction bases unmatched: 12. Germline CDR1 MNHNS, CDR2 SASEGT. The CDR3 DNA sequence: TGTGCCAGCAGTGAGATTATTAGCGGGAGTTTTATAGATACGCAGTATTTT. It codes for CASSEIISGSFIDTQYF.

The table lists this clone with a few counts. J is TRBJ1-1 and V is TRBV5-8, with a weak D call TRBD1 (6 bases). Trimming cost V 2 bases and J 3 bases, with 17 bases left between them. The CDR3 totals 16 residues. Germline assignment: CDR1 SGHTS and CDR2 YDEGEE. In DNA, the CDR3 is TGTGCCAGCAGCTTAGAATCCAGGGGCAAATACACTGAAGCTTTCTTT. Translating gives CASSLESRGKYTEAFF.

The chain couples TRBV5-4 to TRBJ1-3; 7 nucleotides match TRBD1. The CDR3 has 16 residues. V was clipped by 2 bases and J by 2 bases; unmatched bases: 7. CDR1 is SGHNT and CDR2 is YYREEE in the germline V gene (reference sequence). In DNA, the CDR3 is TGTGCCAGCAGCTTCTGGACAGGCAGCACTGGAAACACCATATATTTT. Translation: CASSFWTGSTGNTIYF.

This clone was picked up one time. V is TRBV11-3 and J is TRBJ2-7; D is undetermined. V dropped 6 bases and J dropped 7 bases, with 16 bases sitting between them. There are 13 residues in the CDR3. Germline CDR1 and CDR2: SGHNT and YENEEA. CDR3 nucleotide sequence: TGTGCCAGCAGTCGTGACGTGGAGAGGGAGCAGTACTTC. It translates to CASSRDVEREQYF.

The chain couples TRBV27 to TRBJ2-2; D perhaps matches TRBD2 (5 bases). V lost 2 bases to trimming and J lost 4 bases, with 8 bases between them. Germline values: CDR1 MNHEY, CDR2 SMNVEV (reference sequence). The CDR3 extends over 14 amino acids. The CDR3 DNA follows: TGTGCCAGCAGTTTAGGTCGGGGCACCGGGGAGCTGTTTTTT. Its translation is CASSLGRGTGELFF.

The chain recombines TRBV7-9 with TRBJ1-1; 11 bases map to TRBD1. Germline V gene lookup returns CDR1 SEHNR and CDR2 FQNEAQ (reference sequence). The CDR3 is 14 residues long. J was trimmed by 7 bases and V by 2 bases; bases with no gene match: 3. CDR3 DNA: TGTGCCAGCAGCTTACCGGGACAGGGGGATGAAGCTTTCTTT. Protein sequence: CASSLPGQGDEAFF.

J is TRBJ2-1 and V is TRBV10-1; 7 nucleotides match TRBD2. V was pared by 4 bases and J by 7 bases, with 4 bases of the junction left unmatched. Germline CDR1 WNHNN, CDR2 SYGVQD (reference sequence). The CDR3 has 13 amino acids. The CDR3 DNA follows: TGCGCCAGCAGTGTCGGGGGACTAAATGAGCAGTTCTTC. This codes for CASSVGGLNEQFF.

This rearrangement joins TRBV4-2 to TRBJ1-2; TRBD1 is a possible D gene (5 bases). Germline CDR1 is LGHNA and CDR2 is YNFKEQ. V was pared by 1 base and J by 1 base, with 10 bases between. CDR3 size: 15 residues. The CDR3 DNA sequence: TGTGCCAGCAGCCAAGTATTAGGGGTTAACTATGGCTACACCTTC. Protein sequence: CASSQVLGVNYGYTF.

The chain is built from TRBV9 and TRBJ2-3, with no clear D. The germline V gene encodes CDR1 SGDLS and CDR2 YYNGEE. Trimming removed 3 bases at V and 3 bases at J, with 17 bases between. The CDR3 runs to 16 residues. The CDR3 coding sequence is TGTGCCAGCAGCGCCACCTTTAACGGGTGGACAGATACGCAGTATTTT. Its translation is CASSATFNGWTDTQYF.

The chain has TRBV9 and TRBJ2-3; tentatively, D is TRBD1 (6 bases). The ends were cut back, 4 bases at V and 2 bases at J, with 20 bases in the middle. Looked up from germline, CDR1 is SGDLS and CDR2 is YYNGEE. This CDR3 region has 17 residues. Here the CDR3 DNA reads TGTGCCAGCAGCATTCAGGGGCGGACTGATGCCACAGATACGCAGTATTTT. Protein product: CASSIQGRTDATDTQYF.